This T cell receptor (beta chain) appears in the sequencing data of a study of CD8 T cells in Susac syndrome. This clonotype was seen just once. Its matching antigen is unknown. Healthy donors, matched for age and sex, constituted the control group. Findings and caveats of the study: Regarding the TCR sequencing and HLA analysis, the study admitted that a relatively small number of individuals were involved.

V was trimmed by 5 bases and J by 7 bases, leaving 14 bases between them. The CDR3 contains 13 residues. CDR1 SGHVS and CDR2 FQNEAQ come from the germline V gene. Reverse transcription of roughly 0.5 to 1 ug RNA was carried out with random hexamers. TCRdb independently ran MiXCR on the immunoSEQ multiplex PCR reads; one entry per CDR3 protein. The data show more than 110,000 distinct CDR3 sequences, 94% seen once. The sample comprised CD8+ T cells from PBMCs. The chain links TRBV7-8 to TRBJ2-5; D unresolved. This clonotype originated in a human donor in good health. For the CDR3, the DNA is TGTGCCAGCAGCCCGGGCCCTCGGGTGACCCAGTACTTC. It yields the protein CASSPGPRVTQYF.